The clone carrying this T cell receptor beta chain was recorded once. The sample comes from a study of TIL therapy for anti-PD-1-resistant metastatic lung cancer. Time point indicated: pre-treatment sample, taken before nivolumab and TIL therapy. This was the immunoSEQ v3 assay. Sequencing depth was 1.5 million to 2 million read pairs for survey level, roughly 4.5-6 million for deep. Profiling relied on immunoSEQ multiplex PCR, and the TCRdb table lists in-frame clones only, not all of them. This sample has approximately 60,000 clones, with approximately 78% found just once. CDR1 MNHEY and CDR2 SVGAGI come from the germline V gene. This CDR3 has 15 residues. The V gene lost 0 bases and the J gene lost 4 bases, with 10 bases spanning the gap.

The sample was blood, taken at baseline. The sequence was obtained from a person aged 25-85 years with non-small cell lung cancer. The chain has TRBV6-5 and TRBJ1-3; tentatively, D is TRBD1 (6 bases). The CDR3 sequence: CASSYSQTGGNTIYF. The CDR3 nucleotides read TGTGCCAGCAGTTACTCGCAGACAGGAGGAAACACCATATATTTT.